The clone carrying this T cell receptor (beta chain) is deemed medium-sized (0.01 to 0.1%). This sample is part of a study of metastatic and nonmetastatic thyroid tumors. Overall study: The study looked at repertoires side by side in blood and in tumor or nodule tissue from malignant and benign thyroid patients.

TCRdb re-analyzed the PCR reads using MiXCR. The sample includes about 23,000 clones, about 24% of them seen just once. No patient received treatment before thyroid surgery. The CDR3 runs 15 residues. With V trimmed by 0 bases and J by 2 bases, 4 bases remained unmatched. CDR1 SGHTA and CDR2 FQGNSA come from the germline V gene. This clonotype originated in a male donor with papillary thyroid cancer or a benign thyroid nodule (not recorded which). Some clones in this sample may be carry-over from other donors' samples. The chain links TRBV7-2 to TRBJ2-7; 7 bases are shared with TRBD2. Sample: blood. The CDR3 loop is CASSLAAGTTYEQYF. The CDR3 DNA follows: TGTGCCAGCAGCTTAGCGGCAGGGACTACCTACGAGCAGTACTTC.